This T cell receptor beta chain was observed in a study of human T cells and chemical hapten exposure listed by TCRdb under 2021. As for the study more broadly: For sensitization, 2% DPC in acetone was applied to a roughly 2 cm by roughly 2 cm area of upper inner arm skin. Throughout the roughly 26-week study period, patients were also given weekly therapeutic DPC doses on the scalp. Patch tests used Finn chambers with 0.01% DPC on the upper back, scored after 6 days by International Contact Dermatitis Research Group standards. The mostly female patient cohort included alopecia areata with under or over 50% scalp involvement, alopecia totalis and alopecia universalis. Libraries were combined into a pool for sequencing, and differences in TCR yield between samples came mainly from small differences in library volumes within the pool. This study followed changes in the peripheral blood TCR repertoire in vivo during primary and secondary sensitization of alopecia patients to the hapten diphenylcyclopropenone (DPC). Blood was sampled from patients pre-sensitization (week 0) and at 2, 6 and about 24 weeks after DPC sensitization. For TCR sequencing, blood came from 25 to 35 alopecia patients at anywhere from one to four time points (pre-sensitization, 2, 6 and 24 weeks).

What the authors observed across the whole study: Patch test score correlated positively with the number of PT1 expanded TCRs, reaching significance at thresholds 8, 16 and 32 but not at 4. DPC sensitization did not change the number of TCRs with a frequency above 1 in 1000, and there was no evidence of changes in global repertoire structure. Because every patient had alopecia, a presumed autoimmune disease, the patients' immune response might differ from that of healthy individuals. Repeated subsampling changed both the strength of the expansion versus patch-test correlation and the threshold at which that correlation became significant. Significantly more large CDR3 similarity clusters were formed by expanded TCRs than by pre-sensitization or healthy control sets, consistent with antigen-driven responses.

As regards this clonotype: What antigen it recognizes has not been identified. No per-base quality is available; no much larger clone lies one base away.

Libraries came from RACE. Reads for this sample came from a NextSeq 500. During library preparation, unique molecular identifiers were attached to individual cDNA molecules so that TCRs could be counted in a quantitative, reproducible way. For every blood RNA sample, sequencing covered both the TCR alpha and TCR beta chains. The original pipeline was this. Samples had a median of roughly 98,000 TCRs, with a range from roughly 20,000 to 700,000. V, J and CDR3 annotation of the TCR reads was carried out using the Decombinator software suite. For PS versus PT1 abundance plots, all samples were subsampled to the same number of TCRs (28,000). TCRs were defined as expanded if absent before sensitization and observed at least eight times at the 2-week time point. The public reads were run again by TCRdb, first through fastp at Q25 and then through MiXCR, and only productive beta chains were kept. Rows with one shared CDR3 protein collapse into an entry with the most common genes and DNA. The V and J calls and clone size are TCRdb's, not the authors'. Here the sample has tens of thousands of distinct CDR3 sequences; 9.3% occur a single time. 13% of the sample lies in the top ten.

The sample's time point label, decoded: patch test 1, 2 weeks after DPC sensitization. This specimen's treatment or condition label, per the study, means: therapeutic diphenylcyclopropenone sensitization with weekly scalp DPC. At each patch-test visit, blood was drawn before the patch test was applied. To be eligible, patients had to be aged 18 to 70, diagnosed with alopecia and judged suitable for DPC therapy, while pregnant patients were excluded. Unfractionated whole blood was collected in Tempus Blood RNA tubes, and total RNA was extracted from that blood. V and J lose 10 bases and 5 bases, and a span of 19 bases separates them. The CDR3 numbers 14 residues from cysteine through phenylalanine. Kept here is only the CDR3 DNA, which spans 42 bases and is read in frame from base 1. Via the germline V gene, CDR1 is MDHEN and CDR2 SYDVKM.

The TCR comes from a woman aged 40 to 55 with alopecia areata. Some clones in this sample may be carry-over from other donors' samples. Sequenced here: whole blood, sampled in connection with sensitization to the hapten diphenylcyclopropenone (DPC). The chain was built from TRBV28 and TRBJ2-3; the D gene cannot be resolved beyond TRBD1 or TRBD2, each matching 5 bases. Here the CDR3 is given as CATSRLGDQDTQYF. The nucleotide sequence reads as follows: TGTGCCACCTCAAGATTAGGGGACCAAGATACGCAGTATTTT. Here the CDR3 is joined to the reference TRBV28 and TRBJ2-3 genes, and the full variable domain is: DVKVTQSSRYLVKRTGEKVFLECVQDMDHENMFWYRQDPGLGLRLIYFSYDVKMKEKGDIPEGYSVSREKKERFSLILESASTNQTSMYLCATSRLGDQDTQYFGPGTRLTVL.